This T cell receptor beta chain is from a study of early T cells in non-severe SARS-CoV-2 infection. About the research overall: From unsorted whole blood, bulk RNA was sequenced, and the chains remained unpaired.

The CDR3 is 19 residues long. Looked up from germline, CDR1 is DFQATT and CDR2 is SNEGSKA (reference sequence). The trim removed 0 bases at V and 11 bases at J, leaving 19 bases unmatched. A single record per CDR3 protein comes from TCRdb applying MiXCR to the 5' RACE reads. The table shows around 47,000 distinct CDR3 sequences, with 9.5% to 11% occurring only once. This clonotype was picked up a small number of times. The sample taken for sequencing was whole blood. The chain links TRBV20-1 to TRBJ2-1; 13 positions agree with TRBD2. This clonotype originated in an adult who was a healthcare worker with PCR-confirmed SARS-CoV-2 infection or an uninfected control (not recorded which). CDR3 in amino acids: CSARDHLSPGTSGTMKQFF. For the CDR3, the DNA is TGCAGTGCTAGAGACCACTTATCCCCTGGGACTAGCGGGACAATGAAGCAGTTCTTC.